This T cell receptor (beta chain) was sequenced in a study of shared clonotypes between healthy human individuals. Each cell subset's genomic DNA was divided evenly among several immunoSEQ plates. Sequenced by immunoSEQ multiplex PCR; TCRdb stores in-frame clones only, minus some. Seen here are roughly 1.4 million clones, approximately 98.5% observed once, and the top ten hold approximately 0.38%. The V gene's germline CDR1 is LNHDA and CDR2 SQIVND (reference sequence). The CDR3 totals 14 residues. V gave up 1 base and J gave up 8 bases, with 12 bases separating them. What was sequenced was naive CD4+ T cells sorted from blood. Documented subset: CD45RA+ positively selected. The gene calls are TRBV19 and TRBJ2-4; a weak D match, TRBD2 (6 bases). The source of this sequence is a young man in good health. The CDR3 loop reads CASSIASGTDIQYF. CDR3 DNA sequence: TGTGCCAGTAGTATAGCTTCCGGGACTGACATTCAGTACTTC.